These T cell receptor beta chains were read from a single sample in a study of CD8 T cells in ankylosing spondylitis. TCRdb itself ran the 5' RACE reads through MiXCR, one entry per CDR3 protein. The data contain some 450,000 distinct CDR3 sequences, roughly a sixth of them singletons. The specimen was blood, either unsorted or a sorted T cell fraction (not recorded which). These receptors were taken from a male donor with ankylosing spondylitis. Both conserved end residues are part of each CDR3. A D gene is named only where the DNA matches it firmly. The size entry is marked missing in some rows and otherwise reads once, few, many or a size class.

TRBV20-1	NA	TRBJ2-1	few	TGCAGTGCTAGAGATTCCCGACTATACAATGAGCAGTTCTTC	CSARDSRLYNEQFF
TRBV7-9	TRBD1	TRBJ2-5	few	TGTGCCAGCAGCCTCAGCGGCAGGGGGCTTGGAGAGACCCAGTACTTC	CASSLSGRGLGETQYF
TRBV20-1	NA	TRBJ2-7	NA	TGCAGTGCTAGAGATAGAGATGGGCCGTCCTACGAGCAGTACTTC	CSARDRDGPSYEQYF
TRBV10-3	NA	TRBJ2-3	many	TGTGCCATCAAGAGCAGCGACAGTCCGCAGTATTTT	CAIKSSDSPQYF
TRBV12-3/TRBV12-4	NA	TRBJ2-7	NA	TGTGCCAGCAGTTTAGCCAATACGGGGTACGAGCAGTACTTC	CASSLANTGYEQYF
TRBV7-2	TRBD2	TRBJ2-1	NA	TGTGCCAGCAGCTCACAGACTAGCCCCGGATCCAATGAGCAGTTCTTC	CASSSQTSPGSNEQFF
TRBV6-1	TRBD1	TRBJ2-3	few	TGTGCCAGCAGGATACAGGGGGCGTTTAGCACAGATACGCAGTATTTT	CASRIQGAFSTDTQYF
TRBV11-2	NA	TRBJ2-7	few	TGTGCCAGCAGCCCAGACCGGGACTTGCAACACTACGAGCAGTACTTC	CASSPDRDLQHYEQYF
TRBV7-2	NA	TRBJ2-1	NA	TGTGCCAGCAGCCGGGGCCGGAGGGACCACAATGAGCAGTTCTTC	CASSRGRRDHNEQFF
TRBV6-1	TRBD1	TRBJ1-2	NA	TGTGCCAGCAGCCCCGGGACAGGGAAGCATGGCTACACCTTC	CASSPGTGKHGYTF
TRBV29-1	TRBD1	TRBJ2-5	few	TGCAGCGTCTTATTCCCGACAGGCAGGGGGGAGACCCAGTACTTC	CSVLFPTGRGETQYF
TRBV5-8	NA	TRBJ1-2	many	TGTGCCAGCAGCTGGGACAACAACTATGGCTACACCTTC	CASSWDNNYGYTF
TRBV11-2	NA	TRBJ1-2	NA	TGTGCCAGCAGCTTAGGCCTCGCTAAGGGTGGCTACACCTTC	CASSLGLAKGGYTF
TRBV7-9	NA	TRBJ2-3	NA	TGTGCCAGCAGCTTATCGACGGTTAGCACAGATACGCAGTATTTT	CASSLSTVSTDTQYF
TRBV5-1	TRBD1	TRBJ1-4	NA	TGCGCCAGCAGCTTGGGACAGGGGCAGGGGAATGAAAAACTGTTTTTT	CASSLGQGQGNEKLFF
TRBV20-1	NA	TRBJ1-1	NA	TGCAGTGCTAGTGGGGACACTGAAGCTTTCTTT	CSASGDTEAFF
TRBV13	NA	TRBJ1-1	NA	TGTGCCAGCAGCCTCCGGTTTGAAGCTTTCTTT	CASSLRFEAFF
TRBV11-2	NA	TRBJ2-2	few	TGTGCCAGCAGCTTAGGCAGGGTAGCCACCGGGGAGCTGTTTTTT	CASSLGRVATGELFF
TRBV19	TRBD1	TRBJ2-5	few	TGTGCCAGTAGTATAGGGACAGGGATCGGACAAGAGACCCAGTACTTC	CASSIGTGIGQETQYF
TRBV12-5	NA	TRBJ2-2	NA	TGTGCTAGTGGTTTAGGGACACAGCACCGGGAGCTGTTTTTT	CASGLGTQHRELFF
TRBV20-1	TRBD2	TRBJ2-3	NA	TGCAGTGCCCCCCTAGCGGGGGGTCGGGATACGCAGTATTTT	CSAPLAGGRDTQYF
TRBV20-1	NA	TRBJ2-2	many	TGCAGTGCTAGTTTTACAGGGAACACCGGGGAGCTGTTTTTT	CSASFTGNTGELFF
TRBV10-3	NA	TRBJ1-6	many	TGTGCCATCAGTGAGTGGGGTTCACCCCTCCACTTT	CAISEWGSPLHF
TRBV6-1	NA	TRBJ2-5	few	TGTGCCAGCAGTGAGAATTGGGGGAACCAAGAGACCCAGTACTTC	CASSENWGNQETQYF
TRBV9	TRBD2	TRBJ2-1	few	TGTGCCAGCAGCGTCAGGACTAGCGGGGGGTACAATGAGCAGTTCTTC	CASSVRTSGGYNEQFF
TRBV5-1	NA	TRBJ1-2	NA	TGCGCCAGCATACGGTCTCCGGGGAACTATGGCTACACCTTC	CASIRSPGNYGYTF
TRBV10-3	TRBD1	TRBJ2-7	NA	TGTGCCATCAGCAAGGCGGTGCGGGACAGGGGAACCTACGAGCAGTACTTC	CAISKAVRDRGTYEQYF
TRBV2	TRBD1	TRBJ2-7	NA	TGTGCCAGCAGTGACGGGACAGGGAGCTACGAGCAGTACTTC	CASSDGTGSYEQYF
TRBV7-9	TRBD1	TRBJ1-6	NA	TGTGCCAGCAGCTTAATGCAGCCAGGGGGGAATTCACCCCTCCACTTT	CASSLMQPGGNSPLHF
TRBV29-1	NA	TRBJ1-2	many	TGCAGCGTTGATTTCGCGGGGAGCTATGGCTACACCTTC	CSVDFAGSYGYTF
TRBV10-3	NA	TRBJ1-1	many	TGTGCCATCAGTGAGTCTAGGAACACTGAAGCTTTCTTT	CAISESRNTEAFF